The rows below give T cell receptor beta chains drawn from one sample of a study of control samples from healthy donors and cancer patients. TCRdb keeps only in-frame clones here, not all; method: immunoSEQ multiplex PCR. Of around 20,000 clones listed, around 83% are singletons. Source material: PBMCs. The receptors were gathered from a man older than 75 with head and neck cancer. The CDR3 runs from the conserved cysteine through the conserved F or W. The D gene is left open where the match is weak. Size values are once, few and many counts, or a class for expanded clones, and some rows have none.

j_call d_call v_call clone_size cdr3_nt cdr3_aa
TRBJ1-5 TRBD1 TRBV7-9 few TGTGCCAGCAGTTTACAGGGGGAAAGTCAGCCCCAGCATTTT CASSLQGESQPQHF
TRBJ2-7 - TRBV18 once TGTGCCAGCTCGCCAGCGAATAATGGACAGCTCTACGAGCAGTACTTC CASSPANNGQLYEQYF
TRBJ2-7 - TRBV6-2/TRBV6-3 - TGTGCCAGCAGTATTGACAGGTTTCCATCCGAGCAGTACTTC CASSIDRFPSEQYF
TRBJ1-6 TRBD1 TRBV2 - TGTGCCAGCCGGGGACAGTTGGCCTATAATTCACCCCTCCACTTT CASRGQLAYNSPLHF
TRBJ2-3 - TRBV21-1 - TGTGCCAGCAGCGAAACTAGCGGGAGGGCCGCGGATACGCAGTATTTT CASSETSGRAADTQYF
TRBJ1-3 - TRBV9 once TGTGCCAGCTCCGGGGGGGCGAGTGGAAACACCATATATTTT CASSGGASGNTIYF
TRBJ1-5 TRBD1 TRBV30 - TGTGCCTGGGACAGGGGAGGAGGGCTAGGCAATCAGCCCCAGCATTTT CAWDRGGGLGNQPQHF
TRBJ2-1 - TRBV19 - TGTGCCAGTAGTATAGGTGGATTCAATGAGCAGTTCTTC CASSIGGFNEQFF
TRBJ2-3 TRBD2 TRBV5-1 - TGCGCCAGCAGCTTGCTTCTAGCGGGGGGGCCGACAGATACGCAGTATTTT CASSLLLAGGPTDTQYF
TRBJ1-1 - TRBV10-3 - TGTGCCATCAGTGGGGGCACTGAAGCTTTCTTT CAISGGTEAFF
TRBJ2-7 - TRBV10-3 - TGTGCCATCAGTGAGTCGACTCGAGGTTGGGGGGACGAGCAGTACTTC CAISESTRGWGDEQYF
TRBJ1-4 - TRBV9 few TGTGCCAGCAGCGTCAGTATTATGGGGGTCGAGGGCGAAAAACTGTTTTTT CASSVSIMGVEGEKLFF
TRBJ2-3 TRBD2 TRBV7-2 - TGTGCCAGCAGCTCAAGACTAGCGGGGACCACAGATACGCAGTATTTT CASSSRLAGTTDTQYF
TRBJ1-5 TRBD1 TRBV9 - TGTGCCAGCAGCCCAGGGACAGGGCCTTCTTCTTTCCATTTT CASSPGTGPSSFHF
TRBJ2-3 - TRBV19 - TGTGCCAGTAGTATAACCCACGGCCTAGGGGGTACGCAGTATTTT CASSITHGLGGTQYF
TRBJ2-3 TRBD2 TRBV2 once TGTGCCAGCAGGGTAGCGGGGGGGGTCACAGATACGCAGTATTTT CASRVAGGVTDTQYF
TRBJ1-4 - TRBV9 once TGTGCCAGCAGCGGAGGGCAGGGATATAATGAAAAACTGTTTTTT CASSGGQGYNEKLFF
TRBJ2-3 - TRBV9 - TGTGCCAGCAGCGTAGCGGGGAAACACTGGGATACGCAGTATTTT CASSVAGKHWDTQYF
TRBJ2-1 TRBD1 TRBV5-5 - TGTGCCAGCAGCCCCCCCCCGGGACAGGGAGCCTACAATGAGCAGTTCTTC CASSPPPGQGAYNEQFF
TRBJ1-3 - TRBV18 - TGTGCCAGCTCACCGATCCGGGGGCCCGGAAACACCATATATTTT CASSPIRGPGNTIYF
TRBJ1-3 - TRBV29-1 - TGCAGCGTTGCCTCACGGGACCTAGGGAACACCATATATTTT CSVASRDLGNTIYF
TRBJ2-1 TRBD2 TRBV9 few TGTGCCAGCAATCTAGCGGGAGGGTCCTACAATGAGCAGTTCTTC CASNLAGGSYNEQFF
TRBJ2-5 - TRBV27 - TGTGCCAGCAGTCCTAGTGTACTCGGCCAAGAGACCCAGTACTTC CASSPSVLGQETQYF